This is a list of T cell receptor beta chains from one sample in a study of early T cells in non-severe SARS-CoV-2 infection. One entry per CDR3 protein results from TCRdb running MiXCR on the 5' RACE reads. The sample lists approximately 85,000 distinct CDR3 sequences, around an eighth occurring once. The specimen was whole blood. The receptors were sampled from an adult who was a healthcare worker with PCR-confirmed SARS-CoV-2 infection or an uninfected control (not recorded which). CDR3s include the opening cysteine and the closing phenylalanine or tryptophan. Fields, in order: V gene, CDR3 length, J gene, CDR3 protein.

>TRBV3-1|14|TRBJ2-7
CASSLSGRAYEQYF
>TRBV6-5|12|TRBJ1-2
CASSSGTGGYTF
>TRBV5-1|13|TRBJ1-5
CASSLVPEQPQHF
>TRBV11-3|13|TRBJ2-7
CAYLMGGSDEQYF
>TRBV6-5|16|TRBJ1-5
CASSPKAQGAGQPQHF
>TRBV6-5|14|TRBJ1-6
CASSRQAYNSPLHF
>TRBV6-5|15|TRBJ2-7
CASSYSPSGRLEQYF
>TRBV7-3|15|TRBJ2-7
CASSLKRDSTYEQYF
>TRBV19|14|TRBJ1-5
CASSYPGGIQPQHF
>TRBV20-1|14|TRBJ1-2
CSARDRTGYYGYTF
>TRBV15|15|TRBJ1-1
CATSRVQGAGTEAFF
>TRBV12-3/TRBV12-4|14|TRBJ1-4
CASRRGTTNEKLFF
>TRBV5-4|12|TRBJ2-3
CASSPGTGGEYF
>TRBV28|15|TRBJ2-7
CASSPAGDASYEQYF
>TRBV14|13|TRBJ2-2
CASRTLNTGELFF
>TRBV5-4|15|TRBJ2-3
CASSLRQGGTDTQYF
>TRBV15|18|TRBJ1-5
CATSAGTATLYSNQPQHF